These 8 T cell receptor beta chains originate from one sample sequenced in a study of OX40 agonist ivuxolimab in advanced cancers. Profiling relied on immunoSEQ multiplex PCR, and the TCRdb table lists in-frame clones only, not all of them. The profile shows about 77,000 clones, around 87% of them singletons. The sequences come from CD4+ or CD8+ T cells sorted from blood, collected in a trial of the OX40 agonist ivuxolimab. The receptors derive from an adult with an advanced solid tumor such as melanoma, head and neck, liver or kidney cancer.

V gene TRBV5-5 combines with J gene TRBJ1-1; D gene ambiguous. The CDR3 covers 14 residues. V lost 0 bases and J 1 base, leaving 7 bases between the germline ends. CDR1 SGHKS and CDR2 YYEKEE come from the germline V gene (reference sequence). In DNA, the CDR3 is TGTGCCAGCAGCTTGGAGGGAGGGAACACTGAAGCTTTCTTT. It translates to CASSLEGGNTEAFF.

CDR3 in amino acids: CASSPETSGAGKLSTDTQYF. The DNA for the CDR3 is TGTGCCAGCAGCCCAGAGACTAGCGGAGCGGGTAAACTTAGCACAGATACGCAGTATTTT. The chain recombines TRBV7-3 with TRBJ2-3, with 9 bases that match TRBD2. Per the germline V gene, CDR1 is SGHTA and CDR2 is FQGTGA. With V trimmed by 5 bases and J by 0 bases, 18 bases remained unmatched. The CDR3 loop spans 20 amino acids.

DNA for the CDR3: TGCAGCGTGGATGGGACAGCGAAGTCCTACGAGCAGTACTTC. Its protein is CSVDGTAKSYEQYF. The rearrangement links TRBV29-1 to TRBJ2-7, with 7 bases aligning to TRBD1. CDR3 length: 14 residues. Germline V gene data show CDR1 as SQVTM and CDR2 as ANQGSEA. V gave up 6 bases and J gave up 1 base; unmatched junction bases: 9.

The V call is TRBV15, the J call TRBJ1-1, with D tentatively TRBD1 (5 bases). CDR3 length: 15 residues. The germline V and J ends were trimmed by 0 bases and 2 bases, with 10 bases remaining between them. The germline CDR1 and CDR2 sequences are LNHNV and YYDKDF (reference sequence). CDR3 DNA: TGTGCCACCAGCAGAGAAATTGGGGGAAACACTGAAGCTTTCTTT. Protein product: CATSREIGGNTEAFF.

The CDR3 DNA sequence: TGCGCCAGCAGTGCCTATACGGGGGATACGCAGTATTTT. Its protein is CASSAYTGDTQYF. The rearrangement uses TRBV10-1 and TRBJ2-3, with D maybe TRBD2 (5 bases). The CDR3 covers 13 residues. The germline V and J ends were trimmed by 4 bases and 6 bases, with 11 bases remaining between them. CDR1 is WNHNN, CDR2 SYGVQD, per germline (reference sequence).

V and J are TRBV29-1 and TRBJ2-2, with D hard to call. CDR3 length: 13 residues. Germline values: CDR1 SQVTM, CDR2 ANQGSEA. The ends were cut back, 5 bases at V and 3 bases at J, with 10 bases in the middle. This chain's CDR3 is CSVPEDYTGELFF. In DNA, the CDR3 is TGCAGCGTTCCCGAAGACTACACCGGGGAGCTGTTTTTT.

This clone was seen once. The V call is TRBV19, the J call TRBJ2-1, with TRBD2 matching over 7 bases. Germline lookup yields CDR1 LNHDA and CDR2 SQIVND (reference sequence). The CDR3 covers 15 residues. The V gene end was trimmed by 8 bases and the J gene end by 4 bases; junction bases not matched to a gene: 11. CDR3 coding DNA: TGTGCCAGTCGACCCGACTCGGGAGGATACAATGAGCAGTTCTTC. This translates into CASRPDSGGYNEQFF.

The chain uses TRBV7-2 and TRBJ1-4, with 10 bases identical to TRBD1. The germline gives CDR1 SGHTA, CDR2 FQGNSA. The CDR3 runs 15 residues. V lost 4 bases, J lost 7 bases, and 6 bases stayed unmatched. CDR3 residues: CASSSRQGASEKLFF. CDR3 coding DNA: TGTGCCAGCAGCTCGCGACAGGGGGCAAGTGAAAAACTGTTTTTT.